These 23 T cell receptor beta chains were all obtained from the same sample, sequenced in a study of shared clonotypes between healthy human individuals. Generated by immunoSEQ multiplex PCR, the TCRdb table keeps only in-frame clones and is missing some. Here the sample spans 2 million to 2.5 million clones, 85% to 95% being singletons. Sequences were obtained from naive CD4+ T cells from PBMCs. The subset: CD45RA+ positively selected. These receptors all come from a man aged 18-30 years in good health. Some clones in this sample may be carry-over from other donors' samples.

This clone was seen only once. The rearrangement joins TRBV5-6 to TRBJ2-7, with a possible D match to TRBD1 (5 bases). The CDR3 has 15 amino acids. Germline V gene data show CDR1 as SGHDT and CDR2 as YYEEEE. V was cut by 4 bases and J by 0 bases, with 14 bases left in between. CDR3 protein: CASSKLGHLSYEQYF. The CDR3, as DNA: TGTGCCAGCAGCAAACTCGGACACCTCTCCTACGAGCAGTACTTC.

For the CDR3, the DNA is TGTGCCAGCAGCGTCGACAGGGGCATGGTGAACACTGAAGCTTTCTTT. This sequence encodes CASSVDRGMVNTEAFF. The J gene is TRBJ1-1, the V gene TRBV9, with TRBD1 matching over 8 bases. Germline V gene data show CDR1 as SGDLS and CDR2 as YYNGEE. After removal of 2 bases from V and 0 bases from J, the junction contained 6 bases not matched to a gene. The CDR3 spans 16 residues. Using reference TRBV9 and TRBJ1-1 for the parts outside the CDR3, the full variable domain is DSGVTQTPKHLITATGQRVTLRCSPRSGDLSVYWYQQSLDQGLQFLIQYYNGEERAKGNILERFSAQQFPDLHSELNLSSLELGDSALYFCASSVDRGMVNTEAFFGQGTRLTVV.

The genes are TRBV30 and TRBJ1-1; 7 bases fit TRBD1. CDR1 GTSNPN and CDR2 SVGIG come from the germline V gene (reference sequence). The trim removed 3 bases at V and 7 bases at J, leaving 11 bases unmatched. This CDR3 has 14 residues. CDR3 bases: TGTGCCTGGAGGGATATCAGGGGGATCAGTGAAGCTTTCTTT. Its protein product is CAWRDIRGISEAFF.

The chain has TRBV29-1 and TRBJ2-5; TRBD2 matches at 7 bases. Germline V gives CDR1 SQVTM, CDR2 ANQGSEA. The V segment lost 0 bases and the J segment 11 bases; nucleotides outside the gene matches: 6. The CDR3 contains 12 residues. The CDR3 region is CSVEESQGGQYF. The CDR3 DNA reads TGCAGCGTTGAAGAATCCCAGGGAGGGCAGTACTTC.

The V gene is TRBV23-1, the J gene TRBJ2-5; 8 bases line up with TRBD2. TRBV23-1 is an open reading frame, and its role is uncertain. V trimming: 11 bases; J trimming: 4 bases; junction bases outside the gene matches: 6. The CDR3 has 12 amino acids. CDR3 in DNA: TGCGCCGTCTCCGGGGGGGGAGAGACCCAGTACTTC. It is translated as CAVSGGGETQYF.

The chain joins TRBV30 to TRBJ2-1; 12 bases align to TRBD1. Unmatched junction bases numbered 9, after V lost 5 bases and J lost 7 bases. Germline V gene lookup returns CDR1 GTSNPN and CDR2 SVGIG (reference sequence). The CDR3 has 15 amino acids. CDR3 nucleotides: TGTGCCTGGCATCAGGGACAGGGGGCGCGGAATGAGCAGTTCTTC. Translated: CAWHQGQGARNEQFF. Filled out from reference TRBV30 and TRBJ2-1, the complete variable domain reads SQTIHQWPATLVQPVGSPLSLECTVEGTSNPNLYWYRQAAGRGLQLLFYSVGIGQISSEVPQNLSASRPQDRQFILSSKKLLLSDSGFYLCAWHQGQGARNEQFFGPGTRLTVL.

The chain links TRBV19 to TRBJ2-5; the match to TRBD1 covers 8 bases. This CDR3 is 14 amino acids long. Germline-derived CDR1 and CDR2 are LNHDA and SQIVND (reference sequence). V was clipped by 3 bases and J by 5 bases; unmatched bases: 5. In DNA, the CDR3 is TGTGCCAGTAGTATGGGCAGGGGGCTTGAGACCCAGTACTTC. It translates to CASSMGRGLETQYF.

As concerns this clone: Other nucleotide sequences in the sample specify the same CDR3. The chain combines TRBV5-1 with TRBJ1-1; D is perhaps TRBD1 (5 bases). Germline V gene sequence: CDR1 SGHRS, CDR2 YFSETQ. V was cut by 4 bases and J by 1 base, with 11 bases left in between. This CDR3 contains 14 residues. The CDR3 DNA reads TGCGCCAGCAGCCTGCGGACAAAGAACACTGAAGCTTTCTTT. As protein: CASSLRTKNTEAFF.

The chain joins TRBV7-8 to TRBJ2-7, with D uncertain. Germline lookup yields CDR1 SGHVS and CDR2 FQNEAQ. V was pared by 2 bases and J by 0 bases, with 11 bases between. The CDR3 is made up of 15 amino acids. The CDR3 sequence: CASSLTVGSSYEQYF. The CDR3 DNA follows: TGTGCCAGCAGCTTAACTGTAGGTTCCTCCTACGAGCAGTACTTC.

V gene TRBV28 combines with J gene TRBJ1-1; D remains ambiguous. V was cut by 7 bases and J by 0 bases, with 12 bases left in between. Germline CDR1 MDHEN, CDR2 SYDVKM. The CDR3 loop spans 14 amino acids. CDR3 DNA: TGTGCCAGCATCCATGGCAGAATGAACACTGAAGCTTTCTTT. It yields the protein CASIHGRMNTEAFF.

The chain couples TRBV6-6 to TRBJ2-1; D not resolved. Germline CDR1 MNHNY, CDR2 SVGAGI (reference sequence). Trimming removed 6 bases from V and 6 bases from J, with 6 bases in between. This CDR3 contains 11 residues. The CDR3 protein is CASSRVNEQFF. In DNA form, the CDR3 reads TGTGCCAGCAGCCGTGTCAATGAGCAGTTCTTC.

This rearrangement joins TRBV28 to TRBJ2-1; D possibly corresponds to TRBD2 (6 bases). V gave up 4 bases and J gave up 12 bases, with 10 bases separating them. This CDR3 region has 11 residues. CDR1 MDHEN and CDR2 SYDVKM come from the germline V gene. In nucleotides, the CDR3 is TGTGCCAGCAGTTGGGGGGTGGGGCAGTTCTTC. Translation gives CASSWGVGQFF.

V gene TRBV9 combines with J gene TRBJ2-7; D is ambiguous. CDR1 and CDR2 (germline): SGDLS, YYNGEE. Trimming took 2 bases from V and 3 from J, leaving 12 bases between them. This CDR3 contains 14 residues. The CDR3 loop is CASSVFTKYYEQYF. DNA for the CDR3: TGTGCCAGCAGCGTGTTCACTAAATACTACGAGCAGTACTTC.

This rearrangement joins TRBV28 to TRBJ2-3; D remains ambiguous. V gave up 6 bases and J gave up 4 bases, with 17 bases separating them. This CDR3 contains 15 residues. Germline CDR1 and CDR2: MDHEN and SYDVKM. The CDR3 DNA reads as TGTGCCAGCAGCGATAATAAAGTAGGGCCAGATACGCAGTATTTT. The encoded protein is CASSDNKVGPDTQYF. Looking up the rest from reference TRBV28 and TRBJ2-3 gives the full variable domain: DVKVTQSSRYLVKRTGEKVFLECVQDMDHENMFWYRQDPGLGLRLIYFSYDVKMKEKGDIPEGYSVSREKKERFSLILESASTNQTSMYLCASSDNKVGPDTQYFGPGTRLTVL.

The gene calls are TRBV7-9 and TRBJ1-5; TRBD1 might be the D (5 bases). The length of the CDR3 is 15 residues. The germline V gene has CDR1 SEHNR and CDR2 FQNEAQ (reference sequence). V gave up 5 bases and J gave up 7 bases, with 18 bases separating them. The CDR3 DNA reads as TGTGCCAGCAGCGGATCCGGCCTCAGGGACCAGCCCCAGCATTTT. Its translation is CASSGSGLRDQPQHF.

V usage is TRBV10-1 and J usage is TRBJ1-3; D gene uncertain. Germline CDR1 WNHNN, CDR2 SYGVQD (reference sequence). The CDR3 contains 16 residues. V gave up 0 bases and J gave up 0 bases, with 9 bases separating them. Here the CDR3 DNA reads TGCGCCAGCAGTGAGTCGAGGCTGATCTCTGGAAACACCATATATTTT. Encoded protein: CASSESRLISGNTIYF.

CDR3: CASSLGGLSDTQYF. Written as DNA, the CDR3 is TGTGCCAGCAGCCTGGGGGGGCTTTCAGATACGCAGTATTTT. V gene TRBV11-3 combines with J gene TRBJ2-3, with D possibly being TRBD2 (7 bases). The V end was cut by 5 bases, the J end by 4 bases, with 13 bases between. Germline assignment: CDR1 SGHNT and CDR2 YENEEA. This CDR3 is built from 14 residues.

Comments on this clone: Different DNA sequences within this sample yield the same CDR3. The CDR3 nucleotides are TGTGCCAGCAGTTTGGGACAGGGCTATGGCTACACCTTC. Translating gives CASSLGQGYGYTF. The chain has TRBV27 and TRBJ1-2, with 9 bases identical to TRBD1. After removal of 3 bases from V and 4 bases from J, the junction contained 0 bases not matched to a gene. The CDR3 consists of 13 residues. Germline loops: CDR1 MNHEY, CDR2 SMNVEV (reference sequence).

The rearrangement joins TRBV29-1 to TRBJ2-7, with D perhaps matching TRBD1 (5 bases). Germline assignment: CDR1 SQVTM and CDR2 ANQGSEA. The CDR3 runs 12 residues. V was clipped by 4 bases and J by 6 bases, with 13 bases between them. Here the CDR3 reads CSVGSSRGEQYF. As DNA, the CDR3 is TGCAGCGTTGGAAGCTCTAGGGGCGAGCAGTACTTC.

The chain is built from TRBV18 and TRBJ1-1; unclear D gene. This CDR3 is built from 13 residues. Per the germline V gene, CDR1 is KGHSH and CDR2 is LQKENI. V lost 4 bases to trimming and J lost 5 bases, with 11 bases between them. The CDR3 spells CASSQGIETEAFF. The CDR3 nucleotides read TGTGCCAGCTCACAGGGAATTGAGACTGAAGCTTTCTTT.

The chain's CDR3 is CASRGFRRSSGNTIYF. The CDR3 bases are TGTGCCAGCAGGGGGTTCCGACGGAGCTCTGGAAACACCATATATTTT. The V gene is TRBV28, the J gene TRBJ1-3; no reliable D call. Trimming took off 6 bases at V and 0 bases at J, with 15 bases between the two ends. CDR1 and CDR2 (germline): MDHEN, SYDVKM. The CDR3 runs 16 residues.

The DNA of the CDR3 is TGTGCCAGCAGCGTAGACGGGGGGCGCGGCACTGAAGCTTTCTTT. This sequence encodes CASSVDGGRGTEAFF. The gene calls are TRBV9 and TRBJ1-1; the D gene is possibly TRBD1 (6 bases). Germline values: CDR1 SGDLS, CDR2 YYNGEE. This CDR3 has 15 amino acids. The germline V and J ends were trimmed by 0 bases and 4 bases, with 13 bases remaining between them.

The chain couples TRBV29-1 to TRBJ2-1; 11 bases match TRBD2. The V gene end was trimmed by 6 bases and the J gene end by 3 bases; junction bases not matched to a gene: 16. The CDR3 is made up of 18 amino acids. Germline CDR1 is SQVTM and CDR2 is ANQGSEA. This chain's CDR3 is CSVAGLAGNLRGYNEQFF. The CDR3 DNA is TGCAGCGTGGCCGGACTAGCGGGTAACCTTAGGGGCTACAATGAGCAGTTCTTC.